This T cell receptor beta chain is from a study of cytomegalovirus exposure and HLA in healthy donors. Findings and limits, study-wide: The sole available immune exposure information was CMV serostatus. Most observed TCR sequences were rare, whereas some public TCRs were detected in many donors.

Notes on this clone: Its antigen is currently unknown.

With 60 Vbeta and 13 Jbeta primers, the PCR was carried out. Method: immunoSEQ multiplex PCR; TCRdb's copy keeps in-frame clones and lacks some. The sample includes some 200,000 clones, approximately 79% of them seen just once. The J segment lost 5 bases and the V segment lost 1 base, leaving 1 base of the junction unmatched. CDR1 is SGHAT and CDR2 is FQNNGV in the germline V gene. The CDR3 is 14 amino acids. The gene calls are TRBV11-2 and TRBJ1-5; 8 bases map to TRBD1. The sequence derives from a middle-aged man in good health and CMV-seronegative. Sequencing was performed on PBMCs. The CDR3: CASSLAGGYQPQHF. The CDR3 nucleotides read TGTGCCAGCAGCTTAGCAGGGGGCTATCAGCCCCAGCATTTT.